This T cell receptor beta chain was identified during a study of shared clonotypes between healthy human individuals (TCRdb year 2020). Regarding the research as a whole: Two women and three men aged 18 to 49 years were included in the cohort. Per donor, three plates each were used for CD4 naive and CD4 memory, two for CD8 naive, and one for CD8 memory. To estimate repertoire size and how much clonotype sharing occurs between individuals, the study deeply sequenced the blood TCR repertoires of several healthy adults. Different laboratories and diverse techniques were used to prepare libraries and sequence TCR repertoires, to increase sequencing depth and limit assay-specific biases. Per donor, leukapheresis produced somewhere between about 0.94 and 9 billion PBMCs. Paper-wide results and their limitations: Even with the large sequencing depth, rarefaction of the sorted-subset datasets indicated that sequencing was incomplete. Naive subsets generally had larger estimated clonotype richness than memory subsets. Compared with non-shared clonotypes, the clonotypes found in all four sorted-subset donors had higher generation probabilities. Because the study included a small number of donors, the genetic and exposure-history diversity represented was limited. Sampling was restricted to blood, and TCR repertoires in tissues likely differ from the TCR repertoires found in blood. Roughly 5.2% of naive CD4, 3.5% of naive CD8, approximately 2% of memory CD4, and approximately 0.39% of memory CD8 clonotypes were shared across a few donors. Pairwise subsampling led to the expectation that sequencing depth would affect the degree of clonotype sharing among donors.

Including cysteine and phenylalanine, the CDR3 has 16 amino acids. The sequence is cut down to CDR3 DNA, 48 bases in frame from base 1. V loses 4 bases at its end and J loses 5 bases; junction bases beyond the gene matches: 9. For CDR1 and CDR2, the germline V gene lists SGHRS and YFSETQ. TCR CDR3 regions were amplified from genomic DNA by multiplex PCR using the deep immunoSEQ assay. Extracted genomic DNA from each cell subset was distributed evenly across all wells of several immunoSEQ 96-well plates, and each plate was treated as a replicate. Each replicate PCR for sorted subsets received about 200 ng genomic DNA, equal to about 30,000 T cell genomes. Purified libraries were measured with a Qubit 3.0 fluorometer, size-checked on a Bioanalyzer 2100, and measured again with the KAPA Library Quantification kit. Every immunoSEQ 96-well plate was sequenced on a dedicated single-read 150-cycle Illumina NextSeq 550 flow cell. The authors processed their data as follows. The immunoSEQ output contained only junctional sequences without quality scores, so filtering could not match that applied to full-length reads. To assign V/J genes and CDR3, sequences were annotated against IMGT germline references using PyIR, a Python wrapper for IgBLAST v1.9. Reads with weak V/J assignments (E-value above 1e-6), missing CDR3, stop codons, out-of-frame junctions, or ambiguous translated residues were removed. V3J clonotypes were defined as sequences sharing an identical inferred V gene, J gene, and CDR3 amino acid sequence. Percentage overlap between repertoires was computed as shared unique clonotypes divided by the size of the smaller repertoire. Three approaches were used to assess repertoire richness: RTK rarefaction, the Chao1 estimator, and Recon v2.1 estimates of unobserved clonotypes. Generation probabilities for all TCRbeta clonotypes obtained by the gDNA method from a handful of donors were computed using OLGA. Drawn from immuneACCESS, this table holds only the in-frame rearrangements with V and J called that TCRdb kept. Clones are partly lost; checked studies trace under half to an unresolved V gene and leave the rest unexplained. That table supplies the V and J calls and clone size; D and trimming were determined from the DNA. Recorded for this sample are roughly 2.5 million clones; over 85% of them occurred a single time. The ten largest clones capture roughly 0.15% of the sample.

The count of this clone is one. Which antigen it targets is not known. No base qualities exist here, and no much larger clone lies one base off it. The donors were healthy, HIV-negative adults who had no recently reported acute infections or vaccinations. All donors were Caucasian adults living in Nashville, Tennessee, USA. CD4+ T cells were enriched through magnetic negative selection, after which naive cells were positively selected on CD45RA and the remaining negative fraction served as the memory subset. After blood collection by leukapheresis, PBMCs were isolated using Ficoll-Histopaque density gradient centrifugation and then cryopreserved in the vapor phase of liquid nitrogen. Analytical flow cytometry was used to check the purity and quantity of each magnetically sorted T cell population. Each sorted fraction had its genomic DNA isolated and then quantified by UV absorbance on a Nanodrop 2000c.

This TCR was recovered from a young man in good health. The chain is encoded by TRBV5-1 joined to TRBJ1-6, with 7 central nucleotides matching TRBD1. Sequenced material: naive CD4+ T cells sorted from blood. The cell subset or site tag for this specimen amounts to: CD45RA+ positively selected. The nucleotide sequence is given as TGCGCCAGCAGCCTCAGGGGGGCGGCGGATAATTCACCCCTCCACTTT. Translated, it reads CASSLRGAADNSPLHF.